The subject of this entry is one T cell receptor (beta chain). As yet, its antigen is unknown. This entry is derived from a study of radiation and T cells in renal cell carcinoma. TCRdb's copy holds only in-frame clones and misses some; the assay was immunoSEQ multiplex PCR. The data show over 60,000 clones, over 65% seen once. The sample's time point: blood 4 weeks post-SBRT, at nephrectomy. Indicated treatment: 15 Gy SBRT to primary tumor, nephrectomy 4 weeks later. Nephrectomy followed 15 Gy stereotactic body radiation by 4 weeks. Study-level findings and limits: Baseline intratumoral clonotype presence is unknown without pretreatment biopsies.

Trimming stripped 4 bases from V and 5 bases from J, with 15 bases between. This CDR3 is built from 14 residues. Germline V gives CDR1 SGHRS, CDR2 YFSETQ. The chain couples TRBV5-1 to TRBJ1-2, with D possibly TRBD1 on 5 matching bases. Sequenced material: blood, taken from a patient whose treatment included radiotherapy and nephrectomy. The source is a woman aged 55-69 years with renal cell carcinoma. CDR3 DNA sequence: TGCGCCAGCAGCCAGGACACTATTAGGTATGGCTACACCTTC. Amino acids: CASSQDTIRYGYTF.